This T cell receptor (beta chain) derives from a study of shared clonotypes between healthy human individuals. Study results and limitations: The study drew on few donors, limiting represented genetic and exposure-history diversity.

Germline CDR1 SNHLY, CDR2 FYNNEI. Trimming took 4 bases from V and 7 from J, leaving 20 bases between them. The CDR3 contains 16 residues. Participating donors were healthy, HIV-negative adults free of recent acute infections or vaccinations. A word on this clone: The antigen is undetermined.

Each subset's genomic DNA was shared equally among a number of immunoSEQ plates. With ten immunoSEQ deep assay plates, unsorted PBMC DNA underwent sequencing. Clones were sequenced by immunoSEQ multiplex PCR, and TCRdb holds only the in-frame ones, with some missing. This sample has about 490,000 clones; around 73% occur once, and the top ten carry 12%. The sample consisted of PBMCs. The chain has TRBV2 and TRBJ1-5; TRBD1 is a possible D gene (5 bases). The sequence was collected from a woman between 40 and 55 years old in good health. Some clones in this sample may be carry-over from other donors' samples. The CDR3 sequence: CASSGGSRAGGQPQHF. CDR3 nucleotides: TGTGCCAGCAGTGGGGGGTCCAGGGCGGGAGGACAGCCCCAGCATTTT. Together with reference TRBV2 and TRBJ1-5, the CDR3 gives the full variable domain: EPEVTQTPSHQVTQMGQEVILRCVPISNHLYFYWYRQILGQKVEFLVSFYNNEISEKSEIFDDQFSVERPDGSNFTLKIRSTKLEDSAMYFCASSGGSRAGGQPQHFGDGTRLSIL.